This entry is about one T cell receptor (beta chain). Its target is not known. The data derive from a study of cytomegalovirus exposure and HLA in healthy donors. About the study: Early released data had tens of millions of unique TCRs, all coming from HLA-typed donors. The study, taken as a whole, reports: Presence/absence analyses assumed roughly uniform sequencing depth across donors, which may not hold. A later analysis reportedly found that, within productive TCRs, an Asian-associated ancestry cluster had fewer N-insertions than the mean observed across the roughly 630 donors.

The study ran its PCR with 60 Vbeta and 13 Jbeta primers. Assay used: immunoSEQ multiplex PCR; TCRdb lists only in-frame clones, some missing. The repertoire consists of about 130,000 clones, with 75% to 90% occurring once and the leading ten covering almost 6%. The donors were healthy bone marrow donors. The ends lost 1 base at V and 6 bases at J; junction bases unmatched: 10. In germline, CDR1 is LGHNA, CDR2 YNFKEQ. This CDR3 spans 17 amino acids. This receptor was obtained from a woman between 35 and 50 years old in good health and CMV-seropositive. V usage is TRBV4-2 and J usage is TRBJ2-3; 10 positions match TRBD2. The sequencing input was PBMCs. The CDR3 protein is CASSQVIAGGEADTQYF. The CDR3 DNA is TGTGCCAGCAGCCAAGTCATAGCGGGGGGCGAGGCGGATACGCAGTATTTT.